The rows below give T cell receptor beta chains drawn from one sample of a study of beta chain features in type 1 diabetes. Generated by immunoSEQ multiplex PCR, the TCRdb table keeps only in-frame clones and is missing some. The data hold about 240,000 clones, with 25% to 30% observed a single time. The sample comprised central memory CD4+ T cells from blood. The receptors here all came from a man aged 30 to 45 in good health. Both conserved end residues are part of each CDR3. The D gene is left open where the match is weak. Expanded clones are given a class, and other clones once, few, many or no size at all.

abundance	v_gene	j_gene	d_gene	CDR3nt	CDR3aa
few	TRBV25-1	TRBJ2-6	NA	TGTGCCAGCAGTGACAGGGCTGGGGCCAACGTCCTGACTTTC	CASSDRAGANVLTF
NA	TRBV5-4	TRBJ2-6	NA	TGTGCCAGCAGCTTGGACAGGGACTCTGGGGCCAACGTCCTGACTTTC	CASSLDRDSGANVLTF
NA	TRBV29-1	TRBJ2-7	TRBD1	TGCAGCGTTGAAGGCAGGGGGTCCTACGAGCAGTACTTC	CSVEGRGSYEQYF
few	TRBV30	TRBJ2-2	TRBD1	TGTGCCTGGATGGGACAGCTAATTCACACCGGGGAGCTGTTTTTT	CAWMGQLIHTGELFF
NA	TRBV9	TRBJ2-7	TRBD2	TGTGCCAGCAGCGTAGTTGAGGGAGGGACGCTCTACGAGCAGTACTTC	CASSVVEGGTLYEQYF
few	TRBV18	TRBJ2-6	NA	TGTGCCAGCTCACCCCGGGGCTCTGGGGCCAACGTCCTGACTTTC	CASSPRGSGANVLTF
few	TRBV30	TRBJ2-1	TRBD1	TGTGCCTGGAGTGCATCGGACAGGGGATACAATGAGCAGTTCTTC	CAWSASDRGYNEQFF
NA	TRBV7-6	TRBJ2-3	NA	TGTGCCAGCAGCCCATCACGTGATACGCAGTATTTT	CASSPSRDTQYF
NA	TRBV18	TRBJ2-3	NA	TGTGCCAGCTCACCCTCGGGCTCTAGCACAGATACGCAGTATTTT	CASSPSGSSTDTQYF
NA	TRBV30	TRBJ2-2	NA	TGTGCCTGGAGTTATCACACCGGGGAGCTGTTTTTT	CAWSYHTGELFF
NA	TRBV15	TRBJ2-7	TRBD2	TGTGCCACCAGCAGAGGGACTAGCGGGAGGGCAGGACTTCAGTACTTC	CATSRGTSGRAGLQYF
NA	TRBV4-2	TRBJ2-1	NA	TGTGCCAGCAGCCAAGGCGTGCAGTTCTTC	CASSQGVQFF
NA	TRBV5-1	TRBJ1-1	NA	TGCGCCAGCAGCTTGGATGGCGGGTACATGAACACTGAAGCTTTCTTT	CASSLDGGYMNTEAFF
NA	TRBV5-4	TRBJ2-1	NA	TGTGCCAGCAGCTTGAAGGGGAGTGAGCAGTTCTTC	CASSLKGSEQFF
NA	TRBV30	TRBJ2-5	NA	TGTGCCTGGGGCCCCGGGCTACAGGGCATAGGAGAGACCCAGTACTTC	CAWGPGLQGIGETQYF
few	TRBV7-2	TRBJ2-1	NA	TGTGCCAGCAGCTTAGCGCTAAGCGGTAGGTCCTACAATGAGCAGTTCTTC	CASSLALSGRSYNEQFF
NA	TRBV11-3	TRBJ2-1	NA	TGTGCCAGCAGCGGACACGCTCTTAACAATGAGCAGTTCTTC	CASSGHALNNEQFF
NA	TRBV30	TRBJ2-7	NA	TGTGCCTGGTCCCAGGGTCCCTACGAGCAGTACTTC	CAWSQGPYEQYF
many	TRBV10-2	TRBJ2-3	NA	TGCGCCAGCAGAAGTTCGGACATGTCTACGCAGTATTTT	CASRSSDMSTQYF
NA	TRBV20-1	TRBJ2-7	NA	TGCAGTGCTCAACAGGGCTACGAGCAGTACTTC	CSAQQGYEQYF
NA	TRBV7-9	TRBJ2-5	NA	TGTGCCAGCAGCTTAGGGGGACTGTACCAAGAGACCCAGTACTTC	CASSLGGLYQETQYF
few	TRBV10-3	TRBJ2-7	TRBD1	TGTGCCATCAAGGTAGGACAGGAGATCTACGAGCAGTACTTC	CAIKVGQEIYEQYF
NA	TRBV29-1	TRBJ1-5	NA	TGCAGCGTTCAAGAGGGAGGGATGGGTCAGCCCCAGCATTTT	CSVQEGGMGQPQHF
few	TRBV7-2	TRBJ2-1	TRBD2	TGTGCCAGCAGCTTAGTAGCGGGAGGCGGCAATGAGCAGTTCTTC	CASSLVAGGGNEQFF
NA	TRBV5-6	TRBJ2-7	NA	TGTGCCAGCAGCTTGGGCCCAGAAACCTACGAGCAGTACTTC	CASSLGPETYEQYF
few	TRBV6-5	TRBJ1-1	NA	TGTGCCAGCAGTTACTCTAACACTGAAGCTTTCTTT	CASSYSNTEAFF
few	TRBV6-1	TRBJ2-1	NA	TGTGCCAGCAGTGAGAATAGGGTAGGGGAGCAGTTCTTC	CASSENRVGEQFF
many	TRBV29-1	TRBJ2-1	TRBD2	TGCAGCGGACGGACTAGCGGTAATGAGCAGTTCTTC	CSGRTSGNEQFF
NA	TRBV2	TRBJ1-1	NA	TGTGCCAGCAGTTACAGTAGGAACACTGAAGCTTTCTTT	CASSYSRNTEAFF
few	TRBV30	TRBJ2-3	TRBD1	TGTGCCTGGAGTCCGGGACAGGGACTATCGCTTGGTACGCAGTATTTT	CAWSPGQGLSLGTQYF
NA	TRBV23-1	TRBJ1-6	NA	TGCGCCAGCAGTCAATCGGGCAAGAACAATTCACCCCTCCACTTT	CASSQSGKNNSPLHF
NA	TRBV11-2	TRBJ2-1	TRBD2	TGTGCCAGCAGCTTTTCTAGCGGGGGGTACAATGAGCAGTTCTTC	CASSFSSGGYNEQFF
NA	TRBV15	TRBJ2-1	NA	TGTGCCACCAGCAGAGCTACAGGGTTTTACAATGAGCAGTTCTTC	CATSRATGFYNEQFF
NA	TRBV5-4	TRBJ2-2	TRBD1	TGTGCCAGCAGTGACAGGGGTCCGAACACCGGGGAGCTGTTTTTT	CASSDRGPNTGELFF
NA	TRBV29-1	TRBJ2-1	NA	TGCAGCGTTGGCTACGGGACCCACTCCTACAATGAGCAGTTCTTC	CSVGYGTHSYNEQFF
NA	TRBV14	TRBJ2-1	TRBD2	TGTGCCAGCAGCCAAACTAGCGGGAGTTTTAATGAGCAGTTCTTC	CASSQTSGSFNEQFF
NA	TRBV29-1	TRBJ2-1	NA	TGCAGCGTTGAAGATCAAGGGGTCCGGAATGAGCAGTTCTTC	CSVEDQGVRNEQFF
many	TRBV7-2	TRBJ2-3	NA	TGTGCCAGCAGCTTTGGTACGCAGTATTTT	CASSFGTQYF
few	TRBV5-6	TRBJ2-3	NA	TGTGCCAGCAGCTTGGATGGCACAGATACGCAGTATTTT	CASSLDGTDTQYF
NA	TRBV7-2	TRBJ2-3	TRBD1	TGTGCCAGCAGCTCGGACAGGGTAACAGATACGCAGTATTTT	CASSSDRVTDTQYF
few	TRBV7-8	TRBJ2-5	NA	TGTGCCAGCAGCTTCGACAGGAACCAAGAGACCCAGTACTTC	CASSFDRNQETQYF
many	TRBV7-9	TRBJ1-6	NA	TGTGCCAGCAGTTCTAGCGGCTCAGGTCAGAATTCACCCCTCCACTTT	CASSSSGSGQNSPLHF
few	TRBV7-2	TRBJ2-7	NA	TGTGCCAGCAGCTTATCAAATTCGTTTATCTACGAGCAGTACTTC	CASSLSNSFIYEQYF
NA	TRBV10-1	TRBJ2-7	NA	TGCGCCAGCGGGGACCGGAGCTACGAGCAGTACTTC	CASGDRSYEQYF
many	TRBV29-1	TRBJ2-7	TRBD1	TGCAGCGCAATGGGACAGGGGGCCTACGAGCAGTACTTC	CSAMGQGAYEQYF
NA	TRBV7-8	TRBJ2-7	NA	TGTGCCAGCAGCTTAGCTGCCTTTGAGCAGTACTTC	CASSLAAFEQYF
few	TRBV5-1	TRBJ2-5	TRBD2	TGCGCCAGCAGCTTGAATGGACTAGCGGACCAAGAGACCCAGTACTTC	CASSLNGLADQETQYF
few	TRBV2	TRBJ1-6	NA	TGTGCCAGCAGTGATGACCCTCCTTCACCCCTCCACTTT	CASSDDPPSPLHF